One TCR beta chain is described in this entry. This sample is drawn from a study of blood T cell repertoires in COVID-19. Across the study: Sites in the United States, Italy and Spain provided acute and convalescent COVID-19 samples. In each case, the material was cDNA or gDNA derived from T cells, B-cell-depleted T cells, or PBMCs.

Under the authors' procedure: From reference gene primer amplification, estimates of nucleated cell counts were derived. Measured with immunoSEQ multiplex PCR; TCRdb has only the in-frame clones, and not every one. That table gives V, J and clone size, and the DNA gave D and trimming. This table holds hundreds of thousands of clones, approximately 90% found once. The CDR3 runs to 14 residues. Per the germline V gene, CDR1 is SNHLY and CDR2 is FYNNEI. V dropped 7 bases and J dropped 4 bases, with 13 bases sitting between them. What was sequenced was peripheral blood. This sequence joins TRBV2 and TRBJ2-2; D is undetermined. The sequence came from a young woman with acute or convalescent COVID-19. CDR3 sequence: CASKFLGTTGELFF. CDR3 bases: TGTGCCAGCAAGTTTCTGGGCACCACCGGGGAGCTGTTTTTT.